This is a list of T cell receptor beta chains from one sample in a study of CD8 T cells in ankylosing spondylitis. TCRdb independently ran MiXCR on the 5' RACE reads; one entry per CDR3 protein. The repertoire has 150,000 to 200,000 distinct CDR3 sequences, over 15% of them found once; the top ten carry 4.3%. The sequenced material came from blood, either unsorted or a sorted T cell fraction (not recorded which). The receptors were sampled from a male donor between 5 and 29 years old with ankylosing spondylitis or in good health (not recorded which). Each CDR3 is given with its conserved first and last residue. A D gene is named only where the DNA matches it firmly. Some rows have no size entry. The others give once, few or many, or a class for an expanded clone.

D gene	V gene	clone size	J gene	CDR3 DNA	CDR3 protein
NA	TRBV20-1	many	TRBJ1-4	TGCAGTGCTAGAGATTGGCGGCAGGATGAAAAACTGTTTTTT	CSARDWRQDEKLFF
NA	TRBV21-1	many	TRBJ2-3	TGTGCCAGCAGCGCCCGAGGACAGGGAACGGATACGCAGTATTTT	CASSARGQGTDTQYF
TRBD2	TRBV19	many	TRBJ2-7	TGTGCCAGTAGTATAGAGCCAGCGGGAGTTTACGAGCAGTACTTC	CASSIEPAGVYEQYF
TRBD1	TRBV5-1	many	TRBJ1-5	TGCGCCAGCAGCTTGGAGGGGACAGGGGGACAGCCCCAGCATTTT	CASSLEGTGGQPQHF
TRBD2	TRBV11-2	many	TRBJ2-3	TGTGCCAGCAGCCGCCGGGGGGGAGTGGGTGGCACAGATACGCAGTATTTT	CASSRRGGVGGTDTQYF
NA	TRBV28	many	TRBJ2-6	TGTGCCAGCAGTCCCCCGGGGGCTGGGGCCAACGTCCTGACTTTC	CASSPPGAGANVLTF
TRBD1	TRBV7-9	NA	TRBJ1-3	TGTGCCAGCAGTCGGCCGGGACAGGACCCCCTCGGCACCATATATTTT	CASSRPGQDPLGTIYF
NA	TRBV29-1	few	TRBJ2-5	TGCAGCGTTGAGAAAACAGGGTTGGAGACCCAGTACTTC	CSVEKTGLETQYF
NA	TRBV10-3	many	TRBJ2-5	TGTGCCATCAGTGGGTCAGGGGAGACCCAGTACTTC	CAISGSGETQYF
TRBD1	TRBV29-1	NA	TRBJ1-2	TGCAGCGTTGCTCGACAGGGAGCTAACTATGGCTACACCTTC	CSVARQGANYGYTF
NA	TRBV10-2	NA	TRBJ1-2	TGCGCCAGCAGTGAGTACCGGACAGACTATGGCTACACCTTC	CASSEYRTDYGYTF
NA	TRBV6-2/TRBV6-3	many	TRBJ2-5	TGTGCCAGCAGTTACGGGTTAGCCGTTATAGCCCAAGAGACCCAGTACTTC	CASSYGLAVIAQETQYF
NA	TRBV20-1	NA	TRBJ2-7	TGCGGACAACTCAGGGGCTACGAGCAGTACTTC	CGQLRGYEQYF
NA	TRBV27	medium-sized	TRBJ2-1	TGTGCCAGCAGTACTCCCGGGCCGCTCTACAATGAGCAGTTCTTC	CASSTPGPLYNEQFF
NA	TRBV20-1	many	TRBJ2-4	TGCAGTGCTCCTGGACTGGGAAACATTCAGTACTTC	CSAPGLGNIQYF
TRBD2	TRBV3-1	many	TRBJ2-7	TGTGCCAGCAGCCCGAGACTAGCGGGGCGGCTCGACGAGCAGTACTTC	CASSPRLAGRLDEQYF
TRBD1	TRBV7-9	NA	TRBJ2-5	TGTGCCAGCAGCGGACAGGGATCTGAGACCCAGTACTTC	CASSGQGSETQYF
NA	TRBV29-1	NA	TRBJ2-3	TGCAGCGTCGCTGAGCTGTCAGATACGCAGTATTTT	CSVAELSDTQYF
TRBD2	TRBV7-9	few	TRBJ2-1	TGTGCCAGCAGCCCCTCCAGCGGGAGGGCCGCTGAGCAGTTCTTC	CASSPSSGRAAEQFF
NA	TRBV4-3	once	TRBJ2-3	TGCGCCAGCAGCCAACGTGGGGCCTACACAGATACGCAGTATTTT	CASSQRGAYTDTQYF
TRBD1	TRBV7-9	many	TRBJ2-7	TGTGCCAGCACCCTGGACAGGGCGGCCCACGAGCAGTACTTC	CASTLDRAAHEQYF
TRBD2	TRBV24-1	many	TRBJ2-5	TGTGCCACCAGTGATGTCCTAGCGGGAAAAGAGACCCAGTACTTC	CATSDVLAGKETQYF
TRBD1	TRBV29-1	NA	TRBJ2-1	TGCAGCGTTGTGGGGACAGACAATGAGCAGTTCTTC	CSVVGTDNEQFF
TRBD1	TRBV6-2/TRBV6-3	many	TRBJ2-7	TGTGCCAGCAGTAAAGGACAGGGTCGCGTCGAGCAGTACTTC	CASSKGQGRVEQYF
NA	TRBV7-2	many	TRBJ1-5	TGTGCCAGCAGCTCAGGGGTATCTAGCAATCAGCCCCAGCATTTT	CASSSGVSSNQPQHF
TRBD2	TRBV2	many	TRBJ2-3	TGTGCCAGCAGTGCGTCGGGAGGGGTCACAGATACGCAGTATTTT	CASSASGGVTDTQYF
TRBD1	TRBV7-9	many	TRBJ2-7	TGTGCCAGTGGGACAGGGGTCGAGCAGTACTTC	CASGTGVEQYF
NA	TRBV29-1	many	TRBJ1-2	TGCAGCGTTGATGAGGTCGCAGTGGGTTATGGCTACACCTTC	CSVDEVAVGYGYTF
NA	TRBV20-1	few	TRBJ2-1	TGCAGTGCTAGCGCCAGAGGGGACGGACCCCTCTCCGGGCAGTTCTTC	CSASARGDGPLSGQFF
NA	TRBV6-6	NA	TRBJ2-5	TGTGCCAGCAGCCCGACCTTATCCAGACGCGAGACCCAGTACTTC	CASSPTLSRRETQYF
NA	TRBV12-3/TRBV12-4	NA	TRBJ1-2	TGTTCCAGAGCCAGGTCTTCTAACTATCGCTACACCTTC	CSRARSSNYRYTF
TRBD1	TRBV19	many	TRBJ2-5	TGTGCCAGTAGTGTAGGACAGGGGGCGACCCAGTACTTC	CASSVGQGATQYF
NA	TRBV7-9	many	TRBJ2-1	TGTGCCAGCAGCTCAATCACCGGTGAGCAGTTCTTC	CASSSITGEQFF
TRBD2	TRBV3-1	many	TRBJ2-1	TGTGCCAGCAGCCAAGGGGGAGGGACTGGGAATGAGCAGTTCTTC	CASSQGGGTGNEQFF
NA	TRBV6-2/TRBV6-3	many	TRBJ2-6	TGTGCCAGCAGTCACCGGGACTCTGGGGCCAACGTCCTGACTTTC	CASSHRDSGANVLTF
TRBD2	TRBV7-9	many	TRBJ2-7	TGTGCCAGCAGCTCCCCGATGACTAGCGGGATCACCTACGAGCAGTACTTC	CASSSPMTSGITYEQYF
NA	TRBV13	many	TRBJ2-6	TGTGCCAGCAGCAGTCGTGGGCCTTTCGGTCAACGCCATACTGGGGCCAACGTCCTGACTTTC	CASSSRGPFGQRHTGANVLTF
NA	TRBV15	many	TRBJ1-1	TGTGCCACCAGCAGAGTTGCAGGGTCGAACACTGAAGCTTTCTTT	CATSRVAGSNTEAFF
TRBD1	TRBV29-1	few	TRBJ2-2	TGCAGCGTTGAATCGTCGACAGGGTTCACCGGGGAGCTGTTTTTT	CSVESSTGFTGELFF
NA	TRBV30	many	TRBJ2-3	TGTGCCTGGAGTGCGTCACGGACTACGCAGTATTTT	CAWSASRTTQYF
TRBD1	TRBV4-2	many	TRBJ1-6	TGTGCCAGCAGCCAAGTAGGACAGGGAGGAAATAATTCACCCCTCCACTTT	CASSQVGQGGNNSPLHF
TRBD2	TRBV20-1	many	TRBJ2-1	TGCAGTGCTAGACCGGGACTAGCGGGAACCCGCTACAATGAGCAGTTCTTC	CSARPGLAGTRYNEQFF
TRBD2	TRBV5-1	many	TRBJ2-1	TGCGCCAGCAGCTTGGAACAAGCGGGAGGCGGTGAGCAGTTCTTC	CASSLEQAGGGEQFF
TRBD2	TRBV7-9	many	TRBJ2-5	TGTGCCAGCAGCTCGGGACTAGCGGGGGAAGAGACCCAGTACTTC	CASSSGLAGEETQYF
NA	TRBV2	NA	TRBJ1-2	TGTGCCAGCAGTGAGGCCGTGCTCGGCTATGGCTACACCTTC	CASSEAVLGYGYTF
NA	TRBV12-3/TRBV12-4	many	TRBJ2-2	TGTGCCAGCAGTTTAGTCACCCGTGGGACCGGGGAGCTGTTTTTT	CASSLVTRGTGELFF
NA	TRBV12-3/TRBV12-4	many	TRBJ2-3	TGTGCCAGCAGGCGGGACTCCACAGATACGCAGTATTTT	CASRRDSTDTQYF
NA	TRBV7-2	NA	TRBJ2-5	TGTGCCAGCAGCTTCAAAGAAGGCAGGGCAGAGACCCAGTACTTC	CASSFKEGRAETQYF
NA	TRBV25-1	NA	TRBJ2-1	TGTGCCAGCAGTGAAAGATATCCCTACAATGAGCAGTTCTTC	CASSERYPYNEQFF
TRBD2	TRBV29-1	few	TRBJ2-7	TGCAGCGTCCCCCCGGCGGGAGTTTCCGAGCAGTACTTC	CSVPPAGVSEQYF
TRBD1	TRBV4-2	many	TRBJ2-5	TGTGCCAGCAGCCAAGTGTTACAGGGGCAAGAGACCCAGTACTTC	CASSQVLQGQETQYF
NA	TRBV7-9	many	TRBJ2-7	TGTGCCAGCAGCTTAGCCTGGGAAACCTCAACCAGCTACGAGCAGTACTTC	CASSLAWETSTSYEQYF
NA	TRBV20-1	NA	TRBJ2-7	TGCAGTGCTAGCGGTGCCCAGGGAGTCGACGAGCAGTACTTC	CSASGAQGVDEQYF
TRBD1	TRBV24-1	many	TRBJ2-2	TGTGCCACCAGTGAGGAAGCTTTCACAGGGGTCACCGGGGAGCTGTTTTTT	CATSEEAFTGVTGELFF
TRBD1	TRBV5-1	many	TRBJ2-1	TGCGCCAGCAGCTCGCCCCGGGACAGGGCGGGGAATGAGCAGTTCTTC	CASSSPRDRAGNEQFF